The rows below give T cell receptor beta chains drawn from one sample of a study of OX40 agonist ivuxolimab in advanced cancers. Assay used: immunoSEQ multiplex PCR; TCRdb lists only in-frame clones, some missing. The sample yields around 68,000 clones, about nine tenths seen once. The specimen was CD4+ or CD8+ T cells sorted from blood, collected in a trial of the OX40 agonist ivuxolimab. Source of these receptors: an adult with an advanced solid tumor such as melanoma, head and neck, liver or kidney cancer. The CDR3 runs from the conserved cysteine through the conserved F or W. The D gene is left open where the match is weak. Clone sizes are given selectively: once, few, many, or a class where the clone is expanded.

cdr3_aa,cdr3_nt,v_call,j_call,d_call,clone_size
CASMPRDLYNSPLHF,TGTGCCAGCATGCCCCGGGACCTGTATAATTCACCCCTCCACTTT,TRBV7-8,TRBJ1-6,.,.
CASTYWVGKSYNEQFF,TGTGCCAGCACCTACTGGGTGGGAAAGTCCTACAATGAGCAGTTCTTC,TRBV28,TRBJ2-1,.,few
CATREKGGNEQFF,TGTGCCACCCGCGAGAAAGGGGGCAATGAGCAGTTCTTC,TRBV10-3,TRBJ2-1,.,.
CASNQPRGTDTQYF,TGTGCCAGTAATCAACCGAGGGGCACAGATACGCAGTATTTT,TRBV6-1,TRBJ2-3,.,few
CASSSYLDRALYF,TGTGCCAGCAGCTCTTACTTGGACAGGGCTCTATACTTC,TRBV7-2,TRBJ2-4,TRBD1,.
CASSVVTGSGYTF,TGTGCCAGCAGTGTTGTGACAGGGAGTGGCTACACCTTC,TRBV6-5,TRBJ1-2,TRBD1,.
CASSLDPFLAGVYIQYF,TGTGCCAGCAGCTTGGACCCTTTCTTAGCGGGAGTGTACATTCAGTACTTC,TRBV7-2,TRBJ2-4,TRBD2,.
CSASGLIQETQYF,TGCAGCGCCTCGGGACTCATACAAGAGACCCAGTACTTC,TRBV29-1,TRBJ2-5,.,.
CASSLGQGDYGELFF,TGCGCCAGCAGCTTGGGACAGGGAGACTACGGGGAGCTGTTTTTT,TRBV5-1,TRBJ2-2,TRBD1,.
CASSSGQGASTGELFF,TGCGCCAGCAGCAGCGGACAGGGGGCCTCCACCGGGGAGCTGTTTTTT,TRBV5-1,TRBJ2-2,TRBD1,.
CASSYDGPAYEQYF,TGCGCCAGCAGCTATGATGGTCCTGCCTACGAGCAGTACTTC,TRBV4-1,TRBJ2-7,.,.